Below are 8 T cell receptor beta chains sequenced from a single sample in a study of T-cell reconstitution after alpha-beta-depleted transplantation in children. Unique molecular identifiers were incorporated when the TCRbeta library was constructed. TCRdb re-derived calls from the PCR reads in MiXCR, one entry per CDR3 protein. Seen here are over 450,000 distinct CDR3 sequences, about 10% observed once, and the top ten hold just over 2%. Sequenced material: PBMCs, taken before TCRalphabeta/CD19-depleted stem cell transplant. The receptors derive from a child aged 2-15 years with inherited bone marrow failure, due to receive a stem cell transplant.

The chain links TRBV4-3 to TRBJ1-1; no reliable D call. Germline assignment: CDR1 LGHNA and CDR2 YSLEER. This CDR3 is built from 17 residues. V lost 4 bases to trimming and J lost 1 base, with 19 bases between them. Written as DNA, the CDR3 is TGCGCCAGCAGCCGCCGCGGCCAGGTTCTAGAGAACACTGAAGCTTTCTTT. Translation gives CASSRRGQVLENTEAFF.

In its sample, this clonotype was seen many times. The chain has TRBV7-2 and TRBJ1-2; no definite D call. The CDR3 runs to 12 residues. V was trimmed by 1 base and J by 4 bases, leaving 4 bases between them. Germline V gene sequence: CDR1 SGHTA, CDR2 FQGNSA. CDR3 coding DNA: TGTGCCAGCAGCTTAGAGAGCTATGGCTACACCTTC. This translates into CASSLESYGYTF.

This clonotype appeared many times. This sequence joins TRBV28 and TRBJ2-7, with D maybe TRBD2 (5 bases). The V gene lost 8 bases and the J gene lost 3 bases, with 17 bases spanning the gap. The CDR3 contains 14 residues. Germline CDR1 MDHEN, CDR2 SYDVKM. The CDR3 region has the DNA TGTGCCAGCCATCCGGGAAAAATTTACTACGAGCAGTACTTC. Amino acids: CASHPGKIYYEQYF.

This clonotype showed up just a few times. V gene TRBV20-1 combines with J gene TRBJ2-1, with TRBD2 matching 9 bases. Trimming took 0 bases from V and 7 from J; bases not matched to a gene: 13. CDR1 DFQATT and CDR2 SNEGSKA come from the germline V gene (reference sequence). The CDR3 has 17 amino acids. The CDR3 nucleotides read TGCAGTGCTAGAGACATCCTTCCTAGCGGGAAAATGAATGAGCAGTTCTTC. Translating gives CSARDILPSGKMNEQFF.

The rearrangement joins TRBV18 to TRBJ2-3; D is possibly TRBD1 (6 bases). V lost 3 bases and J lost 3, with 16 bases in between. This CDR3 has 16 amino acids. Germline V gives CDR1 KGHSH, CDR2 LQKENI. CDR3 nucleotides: TGTGCCAGCTCACCCTCAGAGAGGGGGATAACAGATACGCAGTATTTT. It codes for CASSPSERGITDTQYF.

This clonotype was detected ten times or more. The CDR3 DNA sequence: TGCGCCAGCAGCCAAGATCGTCTAGCGGGAGGCACAGATACGCAGTATTTT. As protein: CASSQDRLAGGTDTQYF. The V call is TRBV4-1, the J call TRBJ2-3; the match to TRBD2 covers 10 bases. CDR3 length: 17 residues. Germline loops: CDR1 MGHRA, CDR2 YSYEKL. Germline trimming cut 0 bases from V and 1 base from J; bases unmatched to any gene: 4.

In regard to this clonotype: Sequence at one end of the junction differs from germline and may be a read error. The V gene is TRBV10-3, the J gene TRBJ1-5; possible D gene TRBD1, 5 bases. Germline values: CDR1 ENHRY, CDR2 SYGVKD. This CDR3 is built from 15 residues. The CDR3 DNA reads TGTGCCATCAGCCCAGGAGGGGTCGAGAGGGACCCTCTGTATTTT. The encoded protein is CAISPGGVERDPLYF.

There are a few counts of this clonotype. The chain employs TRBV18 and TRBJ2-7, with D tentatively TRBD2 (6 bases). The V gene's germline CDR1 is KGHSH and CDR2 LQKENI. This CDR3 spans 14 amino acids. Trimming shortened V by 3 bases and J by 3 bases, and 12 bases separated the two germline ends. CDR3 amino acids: CASSPGRIGYEQYF. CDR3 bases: TGTGCCAGCTCACCGGGGAGGATAGGCTACGAGCAGTACTTC.